These T cell receptor beta chains were read from a single sample in a study of T cells after yellow fever vaccination. TCRdb used MiXCR to reprocess the 5' RACE reads, holding one entry per CDR3 protein. This sample has about 230,000 distinct CDR3 sequences; around 6.7% occur once, and the top ten carry around 1%. The material was CD4+ T cells sorted from PBMCs, obtained on the day of the yellow fever booster vaccination. The receptors were sampled from a man under 40 who received the YFV17D yellow fever vaccine. Each CDR3 is given with its conserved first and last residue. D genes are given only for firm matches. The size entry is marked missing in some rows and otherwise reads once, few, many or a size class.

size	J	D	V	CDR3	DNA
few	TRBJ1-3	TRBD1	TRBV28	CASSFQGVISGNTIYF	TGTGCCAGCAGTTTCCAGGGGGTCATCTCTGGAAACACCATATATTTT
-	TRBJ1-5	-	TRBV20-1	CSARKWGTLYQPQHF	TGCAGTGCTAGAAAGTGGGGGACCCTATATCAGCCCCAGCATTTT
-	TRBJ1-5	-	TRBV18	CASSQRDTDTQHF	TGTGCCAGCTCCCAGCGGGACACAGATACGCAGCATTTT
many	TRBJ2-1	-	TRBV5-1	CASSLSPKGGGNEQFF	TGCGCCAGCAGCTTAAGCCCCAAGGGAGGGGGCAATGAGCAGTTCTTC
-	TRBJ1-1	-	TRBV18	CASSRGLNTEAFF	TGTGCCAGCTCACGTGGGCTTAACACTGAAGCTTTCTTT
many	TRBJ2-7	-	TRBV5-6	CASSLSLAFGEQYF	TGTGCCAGCAGCTTGAGCCTAGCTTTTGGCGAGCAGTACTTC
few	TRBJ2-3	TRBD2	TRBV9	CASSVGSTSGRFSTDTQYF	TGTGCCAGCAGCGTAGGTTCGACTAGCGGGAGATTCAGCACAGATACGCAGTATTTT
-	TRBJ2-2	TRBD2	TRBV20-1	CCARDGLAVESGELFF	TGCTGTGCTAGAGATGGACTAGCGGTAGAATCTGGGGAGCTGTTTTTT
few	TRBJ2-2	TRBD2	TRBV7-2	CASSLAVAGGTGELFF	TGTGCCAGCAGCTTAGCGGTCGCGGGAGGCACCGGGGAGCTGTTTTTT
-	TRBJ2-7	-	TRBV20-1	CSAKTGSSYEQYF	TGCAGTGCAAAGACAGGAAGCTCCTACGAGCAGTACTTC
many	TRBJ2-2	TRBD2	TRBV12-3/TRBV12-4	CASSAGAGHGELFF	TGTGCCAGCAGTGCGGGAGCGGGTCACGGGGAGCTGTTTTTT
few	TRBJ2-2	TRBD2	TRBV24-1	CATSDSGLAGAVGELFF	TGTGCCACCAGTGATTCGGGACTAGCGGGAGCCGTCGGGGAGCTGTTTTTT
-	TRBJ1-2	TRBD1	TRBV7-2	CASSATGGIGYTF	TGTGCCAGCAGCGCTACAGGGGGCATTGGCTACACCTTC
many	TRBJ2-7	-	TRBV12-3/TRBV12-4	CASRKGISYEQYF	TGTGCCAGCCGGAAGGGCATCTCCTACGAGCAGTACTTC
-	TRBJ2-7	-	TRBV7-6	CASSPRYSGYEQYF	TGTGCCAGCAGCCCCCGGTACAGCGGGTACGAGCAGTACTTC
-	TRBJ2-5	TRBD1	TRBV6-6	CASKGQGKETQYF	TGTGCCAGCAAAGGACAGGGGAAAGAGACCCAGTACTTC
many	TRBJ2-7	TRBD1	TRBV6-1	CASSPGQGGFYEQYF	TGTGCCAGCAGCCCGGGACAGGGAGGGTTCTACGAGCAGTACTTC
few	TRBJ1-2	TRBD1	TRBV18	CASSPDREYGYTF	TGTGCCAGCTCACCGGACAGGGAATATGGCTACACCTTC
many	TRBJ2-1	-	TRBV5-1	CASSLDRRAQFF	TGCGCCAGCAGCTTGGACCGGCGGGCGCAGTTCTTC
-	TRBJ2-3	-	TRBV2	CASSVSRSTDTQYF	TGTGCCAGCAGTGTGTCACGTAGCACAGATACGCAGTATTTT
many	TRBJ2-1	-	TRBV23-1	CASSHPYSRDHEQFF	TGCGCCAGCAGTCACCCTTACTCCAGGGACCATGAGCAGTTCTTC
many	TRBJ1-1	-	TRBV5-1	CASSLIDTGEAFF	TGCGCCAGCAGCTTAATCGACACCGGAGAAGCTTTCTTT
many	TRBJ1-6	-	TRBV5-4	CASSLTGSRSPLHF	TGTGCCAGCAGCTTGACGGGTAGTAGGTCACCCCTCCACTTT
-	TRBJ1-4	-	TRBV6-5	CASSYGQPGEKLFF	TGTGCCAGCAGTTACGGACAGCCGGGCGAAAAACTGTTTTTT
many	TRBJ2-1	TRBD2	TRBV29-1	CSVGWGGDSYNEQFF	TGCAGCGTTGGTTGGGGGGGAGACTCCTACAATGAGCAGTTCTTC
few	TRBJ2-1	-	TRBV18	CASSPTSGIRDEQFF	TGTGCCAGCTCACCGACCAGTGGGATTAGGGATGAGCAGTTCTTC
many	TRBJ2-7	-	TRBV28	CASSLGYYEQYF	TGTGCCAGCAGTTTAGGGTACTACGAGCAGTACTTC
few	TRBJ2-7	TRBD2	TRBV20-1	CSAWGRREGLSEQYF	TGCAGTGCTTGGGGAAGGCGGGAGGGCCTTAGCGAGCAGTACTTC